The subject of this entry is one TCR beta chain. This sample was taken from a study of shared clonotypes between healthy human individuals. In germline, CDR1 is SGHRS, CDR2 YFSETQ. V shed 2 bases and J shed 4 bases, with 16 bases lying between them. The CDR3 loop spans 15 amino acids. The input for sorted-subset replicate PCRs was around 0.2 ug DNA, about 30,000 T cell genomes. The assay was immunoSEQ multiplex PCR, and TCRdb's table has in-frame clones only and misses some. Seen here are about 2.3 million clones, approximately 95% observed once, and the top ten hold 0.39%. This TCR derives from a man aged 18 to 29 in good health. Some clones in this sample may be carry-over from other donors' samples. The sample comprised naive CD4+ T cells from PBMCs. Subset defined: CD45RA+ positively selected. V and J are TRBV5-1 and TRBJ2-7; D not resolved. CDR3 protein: CASSFGVTPSYEQYF. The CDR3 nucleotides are TGCGCCAGCAGCTTTGGGGTGACACCTTCGTACGAGCAGTACTTC.